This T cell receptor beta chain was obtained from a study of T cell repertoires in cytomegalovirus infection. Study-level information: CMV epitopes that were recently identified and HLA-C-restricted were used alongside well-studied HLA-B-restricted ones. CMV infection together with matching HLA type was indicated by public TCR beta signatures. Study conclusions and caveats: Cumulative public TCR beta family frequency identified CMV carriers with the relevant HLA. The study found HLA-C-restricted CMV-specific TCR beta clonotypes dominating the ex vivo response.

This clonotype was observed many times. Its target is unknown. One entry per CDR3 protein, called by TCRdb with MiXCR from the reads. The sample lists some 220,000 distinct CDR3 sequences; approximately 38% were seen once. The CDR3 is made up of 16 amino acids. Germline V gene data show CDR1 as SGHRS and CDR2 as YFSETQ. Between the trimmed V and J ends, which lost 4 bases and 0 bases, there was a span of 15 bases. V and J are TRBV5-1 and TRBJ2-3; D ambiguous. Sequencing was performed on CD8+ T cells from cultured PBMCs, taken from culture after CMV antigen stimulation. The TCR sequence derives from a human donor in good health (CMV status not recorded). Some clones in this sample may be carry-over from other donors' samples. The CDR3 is CASSPMAGISTDTQYF. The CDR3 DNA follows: TGCGCCAGCAGCCCCATGGCCGGTATTAGCACAGATACGCAGTATTTT. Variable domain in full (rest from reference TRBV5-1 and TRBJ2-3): KAGVTQTPRYLIKTRGQQVTLSCSPISGHRSVSWYQQTPGQGLQFLFEYFSETQRNKGNFPGRFSGRQFSNSRSEMNVSTLELGDSALYLCASSPMAGISTDTQYFGPGTRLTVL.